Shown below are 20 T cell receptor beta chains from a single sample sequenced in a study of shared clonotypes between healthy human individuals. This table comes from immunoSEQ multiplex PCR, and its TCRdb copy is limited to in-frame clones, with some not included. The sample lists roughly 1.4 million clones, about 98.5% seen once, with around 0.38% in the top ten. The sequencing sample was made of naive CD4+ T cells sorted from blood. As to subset: CD45RA+ positively selected. The receptors were gathered from a man aged 25 to 40 in good health.

The chain links TRBV9 to TRBJ2-4; 10 bases agree with TRBD2. The germline V gene encodes CDR1 SGDLS and CDR2 YYNGEE. CDR3 length equals 17 residues. V gave up 0 bases and J gave up 4 bases; unmatched junction bases: 7. Here the CDR3 DNA reads TGTGCCAGCAGCGTAGACGGAACTAGCGGGATTAAAAACATTCAGTACTTC. It yields the protein CASSVDGTSGIKNIQYF.

The V gene is TRBV7-8, the J gene TRBJ2-1, with D tentatively TRBD2 (6 bases). V shed 6 bases and J shed 3 bases, with 24 bases lying between them. Germline V lookup: CDR1 SGHVS, CDR2 FQNEAQ. CDR3 size: 18 residues. The CDR3 coding sequence is TGTGCCAGCAGACTTAAGGCCCCTTCGAGCGGGTTCTACAATGAGCAGTTCTTC. This gives the protein CASRLKAPSSGFYNEQFF.

The V call is TRBV5-8, the J call TRBJ2-6, with D uncertain. The ends were cut back, 3 bases at V and 2 bases at J, with 6 bases in the middle. The CDR3 runs to 14 residues. Germline lookup yields CDR1 SGHTS and CDR2 YDEGEE. The CDR3 sequence: CASSSLAGANVLTF. Here the CDR3 DNA reads TGTGCCAGCAGCTCGCTTGCTGGGGCCAACGTCCTGACTTTC. The whole variable domain, remainder taken from reference TRBV5-8 and TRBJ2-6, is EAGVTQSPTHLIKTRGQQATLRCSPISGHTSVYWYQQALGLGLQFLLWYDEGEERNRGNFPPRFSGRQFPNYSSELNVNALELEDSALYLCASSSLAGANVLTFGAGSRLTVL.

This sequence joins TRBV27 and TRBJ2-1; D remains ambiguous. Between the trimmed V and J ends, which lost 3 bases and 0 bases, there was a span of 18 bases. From germline, CDR1 is MNHEY and CDR2 SMNVEV (reference sequence). The CDR3 is 18 residues long. CDR3 loop: CASSLWSSPSSSYNEQFF. The CDR3 DNA reads as TGTGCCAGCAGTTTGTGGAGTAGCCCTTCGAGCTCCTACAATGAGCAGTTCTTC.

The chain links TRBV5-4 to TRBJ2-2; no definite D call. CDR1 SGHNT and CDR2 YYREEE come from the germline V gene (reference sequence). This CDR3 spans 14 amino acids. V was trimmed by 1 base and J by 4 bases, leaving 8 bases between them. The CDR3 region is CASSLTQPTGELFF. CDR3 nucleotides: TGTGCCAGCAGCTTGACACAGCCCACCGGGGAGCTGTTTTTT.

The chain has TRBV5-1 and TRBJ2-6; the match to TRBD1 covers 7 bases. Germline CDR1 and CDR2: SGHRS and YFSETQ. CDR3 length: 19 residues. V shed 3 bases and J 0 bases; nucleotides not matched to a gene: 12. CDR3 sequence: CASSWDPGQSSSGANVLTF. Written as DNA, the CDR3 is TGCGCCAGCAGCTGGGACCCGGGACAGAGCAGCTCTGGGGCCAACGTCCTGACTTTC.

The chain uses TRBV18 and TRBJ2-7, with 7 positions matching TRBD1. The CDR3 is 15 residues long. CDR1 and CDR2 from the germline V gene are KGHSH and LQKENI. Trimming removed 3 bases from V and 1 base from J; junction bases left unmatched: 6. The CDR3 DNA is TGTGCCAGCTCACCGAACAGGGGAAAGTCCTACGAGCAGTACTTC. It is translated as CASSPNRGKSYEQYF.

The J gene is TRBJ2-1, the V gene TRBV2; a weak D match, TRBD2 (5 bases). Trimming took off 7 bases at V and 8 bases at J, with 18 bases between the two ends. Germline V gene data show CDR1 as SNHLY and CDR2 as FYNNEI. The CDR3 has 14 residues. CDR3 sequence reads: CASTYLREKDEQFF. As DNA, the CDR3 is TGTGCCAGCACCTATTTGAGGGAGAAGGATGAGCAGTTCTTC.

The chain carries TRBV14 and TRBJ2-7, with a tentative D call TRBD2 (7 bases). The germline V gene encodes CDR1 SGHDN and CDR2 FVKESK. Trimming took 1 base from V and 2 from J, leaving 12 bases between them. The CDR3 extends over 15 amino acids. Written as DNA, the CDR3 is TGTGCCAGCAGCCAAGCCGGGGGGCAGCCCTACGAGCAGTACTTC. The encoded protein is CASSQAGGQPYEQYF. Using reference TRBV14 and TRBJ2-7 for the parts outside the CDR3, the full variable domain is EAGVTQFPSHSVIEKGQTVTLRCDPISGHDNLYWYRRVMGKEIKFLLHFVKESKQDESGMPNNRFLAERTGGTYSTLKVQPAELEDSGVYFCASSQAGGQPYEQYFGPGTRLTVT.

V gene TRBV30 combines with J gene TRBJ1-4, with D uncertain. With 3 bases removed from V and 4 bases from J, the gap between germline ends came to 12 bases. This CDR3 is built from 14 residues. CDR1 is GTSNPN, CDR2 SVGIG, per germline (reference sequence). CDR3 in DNA: TGTGCCTGGAGAAAGAGCAAACTTAATGAAAAACTGTTTTTT. Translation gives CAWRKSKLNEKLFF. The complete variable domain, with remaining parts taken from reference TRBV30 and TRBJ1-4, reads SQTIHQWPATLVQPVGSPLSLECTVEGTSNPNLYWYRQAAGRGLQLLFYSVGIGQISSEVPQNLSASRPQDRQFILSSKKLLLSDSGFYLCAWRKSKLNEKLFFGSGTQLSVL.

The chain is built from TRBV29-1 and TRBJ2-2; D not certain. V was pared by 4 bases and J by 4 bases, with 13 bases between. The V gene's germline CDR1 is SQVTM and CDR2 ANQGSEA. The CDR3 consists of 14 residues. The CDR3 loop reads CSVGSGVTTGELFF. For the CDR3, the DNA is TGCAGCGTTGGGAGTGGCGTTACCACCGGGGAGCTGTTTTTT.

The V and J genes are TRBV5-1 and TRBJ2-6; perhaps TRBD2 as D (5 bases). The V end was cut by 3 bases, the J end by 1 base, with 11 bases between. This CDR3 contains 16 residues. Germline V gene data show CDR1 as SGHRS and CDR2 as YFSETQ. CDR3 nucleotides: TGCGCCAGCAGCTCCTCGACGGGGTCTGGGGCCAACGTCCTGACTTTC. Protein product: CASSSSTGSGANVLTF.

The V and J genes are TRBV10-1 and TRBJ2-7; D perhaps matches TRBD1 (6 bases). This CDR3 contains 14 residues. Germline-derived CDR1 and CDR2 are WNHNN and SYGVQD (reference sequence). Trimming took 6 bases from V and 0 from J, leaving 12 bases between them. The CDR3 nucleotides read TGCGCCAGCAGCGACAGGTATCGCTCCTACGAGCAGTACTTC. This encodes CASSDRYRSYEQYF.

The chain links TRBV10-3 to TRBJ1-3; D may be TRBD1 (5 bases). Germline V CDR1 and CDR2: ENHRY, SYGVKD. V gave up 6 bases and J gave up 1 base, with 7 bases separating them. This CDR3 has 13 residues. CDR3 DNA sequence: TGTGCCATCAGAGGGGTATCTGGAAACACCATATATTTT. Its protein is CAIRGVSGNTIYF.

The chain combines TRBV5-4 with TRBJ1-1, with D perhaps TRBD1 (5 bases). Trimming cost V 3 bases and J 7 bases, with 19 bases left between them. This CDR3 has 15 amino acids. Looked up from germline, CDR1 is SGHNT and CDR2 is YYREEE (reference sequence). The CDR3: CASSSALGTWDEAFF. As DNA, the CDR3 is TGTGCCAGCAGCTCCGCACTAGGGACGTGGGATGAAGCTTTCTTT.

The V and J genes are TRBV28 and TRBJ2-7, with a tentative D call TRBD2 (5 bases). The CDR3 covers 18 residues. Trimming stripped 6 bases from V and 0 bases from J, with 24 bases between. Germline V gene sequence: CDR1 MDHEN, CDR2 SYDVKM. Here the CDR3 reads CASSSVLRVRSSSYEQYF. The CDR3 DNA is TGTGCCAGCAGCTCCGTTCTGAGGGTTCGCTCAAGCTCCTACGAGCAGTACTTC.

The chain is built from TRBV6-5 and TRBJ2-6; D remains unclear. From germline, CDR1 is MNHEY and CDR2 SVGAGI. With 9 bases removed from V and 2 bases from J, the gap between germline ends came to 14 bases. The CDR3 covers 15 residues. In DNA, the CDR3 is TGTGCCAGTGGAGCCACGGTGGCTGGGGCCAACGTCCTGACTTTC. This encodes CASGATVAGANVLTF.

Comment on this clone: At the DNA level, this CDR3 is encoded by other sequences in the same sample as well. The chain joins TRBV5-4 to TRBJ2-3; D unresolved. CDR1 and CDR2 (germline): SGHNT, YYREEE (reference sequence). The CDR3 extends over 13 amino acids. The ends were cut back, 1 base at V and 3 bases at J, with 6 bases in the middle. The CDR3 DNA reads as TGTGCCAGCAGCTTGTGGGGTACAGATACGCAGTATTTT. Amino acids: CASSLWGTDTQYF.

The chain joins TRBV7-8 to TRBJ2-7, with 11 nucleotides matching TRBD2. V lost 8 bases, J lost 1 base, and 19 bases stayed unmatched. CDR1 is SGHVS and CDR2 is FQNEAQ in the germline V gene. This CDR3 comprises 19 residues. The CDR3 DNA reads as TGTGCCAGCTACGCGCAGGCAATGTTAGCGGGAGGGCCTTCCTACGAGCAGTACTTC. It yields the protein CASYAQAMLAGGPSYEQYF. Variable domain in full (rest from reference TRBV7-8 and TRBJ2-7): GAGVSQSPRYKVAKRGQDVALRCDPISGHVSLFWYQQALGQGPEFLTYFQNEAQLDKSGLPSDRFFAERPEGSVSTLKIQRTQQEDSAVYLCASYAQAMLAGGPSYEQYFGPGTRLTVT.

The rearrangement uses TRBV5-1 and TRBJ2-7; D is undetermined. Trimming shortened V by 1 base and J by 3 bases, and 11 bases separated the two germline ends. The CDR3 loop spans 14 amino acids. The germline gives CDR1 SGHRS, CDR2 YFSETQ. CDR3 sequence (DNA): TGCGCCAGCAGCTTGACTCCCACAAGCTACGAGCAGTACTTC. This encodes CASSLTPTSYEQYF.